These 28 T cell receptor beta chains originate from one sample sequenced in a study of CD4 T cells in relation to SARS-CoV-2 and coronaviruses. Which antigens these TCRs recognize remains unknown. Assay used: immunoSEQ multiplex PCR; TCRdb lists only in-frame clones, some missing. The sample includes under 20,000 clones, 60% to 80% of them seen just once. The unexposed donors gave CD4+ T cells in about 2010-2019, prior to COVID-19. The cells were cultured for roughly 11 days before CD4+ T cells were isolated. The specimen sequenced was CD4+ T cells from PBMCs, cultured in vitro. The receptors were sampled from a human donor in good health.

This clone has only a few counts. This chain links TRBV27 with TRBJ2-1; D is ambiguous. Germline V gene sequence: CDR1 MNHEY, CDR2 SMNVEV (reference sequence). V was cut by 5 bases and J by 4 bases, with 3 bases left in between. The CDR3 runs 11 residues. The CDR3 reads CASSRYNEQFF. The CDR3 nucleotides read TGTGCCAGCAGTCGTTACAATGAGCAGTTCTTC.

This clone was detected only a few times. The V and J genes are TRBV6-1 and TRBJ1-4; 8 bases agree with TRBD1. The ends lost 5 bases at V and 7 bases at J; junction bases unmatched: 6. Germline-derived CDR1 and CDR2 are MNHNS and SASEGT. The CDR3 has 14 amino acids. The CDR3 DNA sequence: TGTGCCAGCAGTTTTTCCGACAGGGGTGAAAAACTGTTTTTT. Residues: CASSFSDRGEKLFF.

The V and J genes are TRBV28 and TRBJ1-4, with TRBD1 matching 7 bases. The CDR3 contains 15 residues. J was trimmed by 5 bases and V by 6 bases; bases with no gene match: 9. CDR1 and CDR2 (germline): MDHEN, SYDVKM. CDR3 loop: CASRNSGTANEKLFF. The CDR3 bases are TGTGCCAGCAGAAACTCCGGGACAGCGAATGAAAAACTGTTTTTT.

V usage is TRBV30 and J usage is TRBJ1-1; 7 bases map to TRBD1. The V gene end was trimmed by 1 base and the J gene end by 11 bases; junction bases not matched to a gene: 7. The germline V gene has CDR1 GTSNPN and CDR2 SVGIG (reference sequence). The CDR3 contains 12 residues. This CDR3 is CAWSGSTGAAFF. The DNA for the CDR3 is TGTGCCTGGAGTGGATCTACAGGGGCGGCTTTCTTT.

The chain links TRBV18 to TRBJ2-1, with 9 nucleotides matching TRBD2. This CDR3 is 15 amino acids long. The V gene's germline CDR1 is KGHSH and CDR2 LQKENI. V lost 7 bases to trimming and J lost 7 bases; unmatched junction nucleotides: 11. The CDR3 DNA reads as TGTGCCAGCTGGACCGGGACTAGCCTTCCTAATGAGCAGTTCTTC. Translated, it gives CASWTGTSLPNEQFF.

A few counts support this clone. The chain joins TRBV5-1 to TRBJ2-5, with D possibly being TRBD1 (5 bases). CDR3 size: 13 residues. CDR1 is SGHRS and CDR2 is YFSETQ in the germline V gene. V was cut by 2 bases and J by 3 bases, with 8 bases left in between. CDR3 bases: TGCGCCAGCAGCTTAGACAGTAAAGAGACCCAGTACTTC. It specifies CASSLDSKETQYF. Drawing the rest from reference TRBV5-1 and TRBJ2-5, the complete variable domain is KAGVTQTPRYLIKTRGQQVTLSCSPISGHRSVSWYQQTPGQGLQFLFEYFSETQRNKGNFPGRFSGRQFSNSRSEMNVSTLELGDSALYLCASSLDSKETQYFGPGTRLLVL.

The V gene is TRBV20-1, the J gene TRBJ2-4; D ambiguous. The CDR3 runs 11 residues. Per germline, CDR1 DFQATT and CDR2 SNEGSKA (reference sequence). V was pared by 6 bases and J by 3 bases, with 6 bases between. The DNA for the CDR3 is TGCAGTGCCAGCCACAAAAACATTCAGTACTTC. This sequence encodes CSASHKNIQYF.

The chain combines TRBV29-1 with TRBJ1-1, with TRBD1 identical over 7 bases. The junction had 7 bases not matched to a gene; V was cut back by 7 bases and J by 2 bases. Germline V gene lookup returns CDR1 SQVTM and CDR2 ANQGSEA. The CDR3 extends over 13 amino acids. The CDR3 is CSAHRGANTEAFF. The DNA for the CDR3 is TGCAGCGCACACAGGGGCGCCAACACTGAAGCTTTCTTT.

This rearrangement joins TRBV7-9 to TRBJ1-2; D may be TRBD1 (6 bases). V was trimmed by 2 bases and J by 1 base, leaving 8 bases between them. The length of the CDR3 is 14 residues. In germline, CDR1 is SEHNR, CDR2 FQNEAQ (reference sequence). The DNA of the CDR3 is TGTGCCAGCAGCTTAACAGGGAGTAACTATGGCTACACCTTC. It yields the protein CASSLTGSNYGYTF.

The chain has TRBV2 and TRBJ2-3; D unclear. Germline V gene data show CDR1 as SNHLY and CDR2 as FYNNEI. The CDR3 has 13 residues. Trimming pared 6 bases from V and 1 base from J, leaving 8 bases between. DNA for the CDR3: TGTGCCAGCAGAGAAAGACGCACAGATACGCAGTATTTT. Translation: CASRERRTDTQYF.

This rearrangement joins TRBV12-3 or TRBV12-4 to TRBJ2-3, with no clear D. Between the trimmed V and J ends, which lost 3 bases and 6 bases, there was a span of 10 bases. The CDR3 extends over 13 amino acids. DNA of the CDR3: TGTGCCAGCAGTTTTAGCCTCACCGATACGCAGTATTTT. This encodes CASSFSLTDTQYF.

This rearrangement joins TRBV2 to TRBJ1-2; 7 positions agree with TRBD1. Trimming removed 8 bases from V and 8 bases from J; junction bases left unmatched: 14. The germline gives CDR1 SNHLY, CDR2 FYNNEI. CDR3 length: 14 residues. CDR3 coding DNA: TGTGCCAGCTGCAGGGACAGCGTAGGGTACGGCTACACCTTC. This translates into CASCRDSVGYGYTF. Supplemented by reference TRBV2 and TRBJ1-2, the full variable domain reads EPEVTQTPSHQVTQMGQEVILRCVPISNHLYFYWYRQILGQKVEFLVSFYNNEISEKSEIFDDQFSVERPDGSNFTLKIRSTKLEDSAMYFCASCRDSVGYGYTFGSGTRLTVV.

This rearrangement joins TRBV15 to TRBJ2-2, with TRBD2 identical over 7 bases. J gave up 2 bases and V 5 bases, and 5 bases lay outside the gene matches. CDR3 size: 15 residues. Per the germline V gene, CDR1 is LNHNV and CDR2 is YYDKDF (reference sequence). CDR3 sequence (DNA): TGTGCCACCAGCTGGAGCGGGGTTAACACCGGGGAGCTGTTTTTT. It is translated as CATSWSGVNTGELFF.

The chain carries TRBV18 and TRBJ2-2; unclear D gene. Germline V CDR1 and CDR2: KGHSH, LQKENI. The V end was cut by 1 base, the J end by 3 bases, with 6 bases between. The CDR3 consists of 14 residues. This chain's CDR3 is CASSPRSDTGELFF. The CDR3 DNA follows: TGTGCCAGCTCACCACGTTCCGACACCGGGGAGCTGTTTTTT.

The CDR3 loop reads CASSEQRTLGYTF. The CDR3 DNA sequence: TGTGCCAGCAGTGAACAGAGAACCTTGGGCTACACCTTC. The gene calls are TRBV28 and TRBJ1-2; no clear D gene. Trimming pared 5 bases from V and 8 bases from J, leaving 15 bases between. This CDR3 is built from 13 residues. Germline assignment: CDR1 MDHEN and CDR2 SYDVKM.

The chain is built from TRBV9 and TRBJ1-1, with no clear D. The CDR3 totals 12 residues. V was pared by 5 bases and J by 5 bases, with 10 bases between. Per the germline V gene, CDR1 is SGDLS and CDR2 is YYNGEE. The CDR3 sequence: CASRREETEAFF. CDR3 coding DNA: TGTGCCAGCAGACGGGAGGAGACTGAAGCTTTCTTT.

This clone was recorded a few times. V is TRBV24-1 and J is TRBJ2-1; 9 positions match TRBD1. Germline CDR1 and CDR2: KGHDR and SFDVKD. The V and J ends lost 7 bases and 9 bases, in that order; junction bases with no gene match: 6. This CDR3 region has 13 residues. This CDR3 is CATRGQGGSEQFF. CDR3 coding DNA: TGTGCCACCAGGGGACAGGGAGGGAGTGAGCAGTTCTTC.

The chain recombines TRBV9 with TRBJ1-5; D not certain. V lost 2 bases and J 0 bases, leaving 9 bases between the germline ends. Per the germline V gene, CDR1 is SGDLS and CDR2 is YYNGEE. The CDR3 covers 15 residues. The CDR3: CASSVRGDSNQPQHF. CDR3 coding DNA: TGTGCCAGCAGCGTGCGGGGAGATAGCAATCAGCCCCAGCATTTT.

In its sample, this clone was seen once. The V call is TRBV3-1 (or the pseudogene TRBV3-2), the J call TRBJ2-1; D remains ambiguous. Trimming took off 1 base at V and 8 bases at J, with 6 bases between the two ends. The CDR3 covers 12 residues. Germline V CDR1 and CDR2: LGHDT, YNNKEL (reference sequence). The CDR3: CASSQATDEQFF. CDR3 nucleotides: TGTGCCAGCAGCCAAGCAACGGATGAGCAGTTCTTC.

This chain links TRBV15 with TRBJ2-1; 13 nucleotides match TRBD2. V lost 4 bases to trimming and J lost 5 bases; unmatched junction nucleotides: 8. CDR3 length equals 17 residues. Per the germline V gene, CDR1 is LNHNV and CDR2 is YYDKDF (reference sequence). DNA for the CDR3: TGTGCCACCAGCACCGTTTATGGGACTAGCGGGAACAATGAGCAGTTCTTC. Translation: CATSTVYGTSGNNEQFF. The entire variable domain, with the rest obtained from reference TRBV15 and TRBJ2-1, is as follows: DAMVIQNPRYQVTQFGKPVTLSCSQTLNHNVMYWYQQKSSQAPKLLFHYYDKDFNNEADTPDNFQSRRPNTSFCFLDIRSPGLGDTAMYLCATSTVYGTSGNNEQFFGPGTRLTVL.

The chain links TRBV13 to TRBJ2-2; D uncertain. Trimming pared 0 bases from V and 6 bases from J, leaving 8 bases between. This CDR3 has 14 residues. CDR1 PRHDT and CDR2 FYEKMQ come from the germline V gene (reference sequence). The CDR3 DNA reads TGTGCCAGCAGCTTAGGCTTTCGGCCCGGGGAGCTGTTTTTT. Protein product: CASSLGFRPGELFF.

On this clone: Mismatch with germline at one junction end may stem from a read error. V and J are TRBV28 and TRBJ2-7, with a possible D match to TRBD1 (6 bases). CDR3 length: 12 amino acids. Germline V CDR1 and CDR2: MDHEN, SYDVKM. The CDR3 coding sequence is TGTGCCAGCAGTTTTCAGGACAGCCCGGGGAGCTTC. Protein product: CASSFQDSPGSF. Based on the CDR3 plus reference TRBV28 and TRBJ2-7, the full variable domain is DVKVTQSSRYLVKRTGEKVFLECVQDMDHENMFWYRQDPGLGLRLIYFSYDVKMKEKGDIPEGYSVSREKKERFSLILESASTNQTSMYLCASSFQDSPGSFGPGTRLTVT.

The chain uses TRBV9 and TRBJ1-2; no firm D call. V gave up 3 bases and J gave up 4 bases, with 19 bases separating them. This CDR3 spans 16 amino acids. Germline assignment: CDR1 SGDLS and CDR2 YYNGEE. The CDR3 here is CASSGGGEITGYGYTF. In DNA, the CDR3 is TGTGCCAGCAGCGGCGGAGGCGAGATAACGGGCTATGGCTACACCTTC.

The rearrangement links TRBV25-1 to TRBJ2-6; no clear D. Germline assignment: CDR1 MGHDK and CDR2 SYGVNS. This CDR3 comprises 13 residues. V lost 8 bases and J 0 bases, leaving 5 bases between the germline ends. As DNA, the CDR3 is TGTGCCAGCCGAGACTCTGGGGCCAACGTCCTGACTTTC. Translation gives CASRDSGANVLTF.

The chain couples TRBV3-1 (or the pseudogene TRBV3-2) to TRBJ1-4; the match to TRBD1 covers 12 bases. The CDR3 extends over 15 amino acids. Per germline, CDR1 LGHDT and CDR2 YNNKEL (reference sequence). J lost 8 bases, V lost 4 bases, and 5 bases had no gene match. CDR3 nucleotide sequence: TGTGCCAGCAGCCCTGGGACAGGGGGCCGGGAAAAACTGTTTTTT. As protein: CASSPGTGGREKLFF.

The gene calls are TRBV19 and TRBJ2-1; D gene unclear. V was clipped by 5 bases and J by 4 bases, with 12 bases between them. The germline V gene encodes CDR1 LNHDA and CDR2 SQIVND (reference sequence). CDR3 length equals 14 residues. The CDR3 here is CASSRPGSYNEQFF. CDR3 sequence (DNA): TGTGCCAGTAGTCGGCCCGGGTCTTACAATGAGCAGTTCTTC.

This rearrangement joins TRBV9 to TRBJ2-1; TRBD2 might be the D (5 bases). V was trimmed by 4 bases and J by 1 base, leaving 6 bases between them. This CDR3 is 13 amino acids long. Germline V gene sequence: CDR1 SGDLS, CDR2 YYNGEE. The CDR3 is CASSPGSYNEQFF. The CDR3 DNA reads as TGTGCCAGCAGCCCGGGATCCTACAATGAGCAGTTCTTC.

The chain combines TRBV5-1 with TRBJ1-1; D is possibly TRBD1 (5 bases). CDR1 SGHRS and CDR2 YFSETQ come from the germline V gene. The CDR3 length is 14 residues. V shed 4 bases and J shed 2 bases, with 12 bases lying between them. DNA of the CDR3: TGCGCCAGCAGCCTGTTGACAGATAACACTGAAGCTTTCTTT. This sequence encodes CASSLLTDNTEAFF.